This T cell receptor (beta chain) appears in the sequencing data of a study of CD8 T cells in ankylosing spondylitis. Study-wide points: With a CD8+ phenotype, disease-linked clones were relatively rare in peripheral blood. A TCR beta motif of eight or nine highly homologous variants seemed to mark ankylosing spondylitis blood.

This clonotype was picked up a small number of times. Its antigen is as yet unknown. Trimming took 5 bases from V and 7 from J, leaving 17 bases between them. Germline V gene data show CDR1 as MDHEN and CDR2 as SYDVKM. The CDR3 sequence is 14 residues long. Each CDR3 protein gets one entry after TCRdb re-called the 5' RACE reads with MiXCR. The sample shows 470,000 or so distinct CDR3 sequences, more than 25% of them seen only once. V and J are TRBV28 and TRBJ2-5; the D call may be TRBD1 or TRBD2 (5 bases each). The receptor comes from a male donor with ankylosing spondylitis. Sequencing was done on a sample of blood, either unsorted or a sorted T cell fraction (not recorded which). The CDR3 nucleotides read TGTGCCAGCAGTCCTCTCGGGACCGGGACGACCCAGTACTTC. Translating gives CASSPLGTGTTQYF.